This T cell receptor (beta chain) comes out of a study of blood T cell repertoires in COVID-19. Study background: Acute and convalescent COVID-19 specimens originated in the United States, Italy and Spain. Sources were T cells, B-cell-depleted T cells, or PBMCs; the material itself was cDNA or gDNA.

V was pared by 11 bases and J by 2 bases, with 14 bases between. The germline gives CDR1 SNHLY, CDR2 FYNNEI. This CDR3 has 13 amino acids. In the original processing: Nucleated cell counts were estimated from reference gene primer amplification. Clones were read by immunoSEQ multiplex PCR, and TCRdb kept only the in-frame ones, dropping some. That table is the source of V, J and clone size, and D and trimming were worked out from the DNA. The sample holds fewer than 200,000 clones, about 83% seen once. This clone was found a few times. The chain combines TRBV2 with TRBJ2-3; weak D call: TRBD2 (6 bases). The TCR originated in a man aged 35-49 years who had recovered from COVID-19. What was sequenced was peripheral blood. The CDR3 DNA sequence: TGTGCCGGCACAAGCGGGCTCACAGATACGCAGTATTTT. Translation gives CAGTSGLTDTQYF.